The 22 T cell receptor beta chains listed next were all sequenced from one sample in a study of T cell clusters in autoimmune cytopenias. Each sample's input was around 250 ng genomic DNA, some 38,000 genome equivalents. TRB was amplified by touch-down multiplex PCR, primer pools A and B combined. Reprocessing the multiplex PCR reads, TCRdb reports a single entry for every CDR3 protein and omits DNA. The record lists around 2,700 distinct CDR3 sequences, of which the ten most abundant hold approximately 43%. The source material was peripheral blood. These receptors came from a human donor with an autoimmune cytopenia or autoimmune hepatitis (not recorded which).

By frequency, this clonotype registers medium-sized (0.01 to 0.1%). The CDR3 loop reads CASSQTEVTQYF. The chain carries TRBV7-9 and TRBJ2-5. The CDR3 is 12 amino acids. CDR1 and CDR2 from the germline V gene are SEHNR and FQNEAQ (reference sequence).

This chain connects TRBV20-1 to TRBJ1-1; absent DNA, TCRdb's TRBD1 call cannot be checked. This CDR3 is built from 17 residues. The V gene's germline CDR1 is DFQATT and CDR2 SNEGSKA (reference sequence). This chain's CDR3 is CSASGAIGAGRSTEAFF.

The chain employs TRBV12-3 or TRBV12-4 and TRBJ2-5; the TCRdb call, TRBD2, lacks DNA for checking. CDR3 length equals 16 residues. CDR3 in amino acids: CASSEGSGRARETQYF.

The chain joins TRBV24-1 to TRBJ2-3; TCRdb returns TRBD1, unconfirmable since there is no DNA. Germline-derived CDR1 and CDR2 are KGHDR and SFDVKD. The CDR3 spans 16 residues. This CDR3 reads CATSGGAGSSTDTQYF.

The chain combines TRBV12-3 or TRBV12-4 with TRBJ1-1; TCRdb gives TRBD1 as the D gene, but with no DNA this cannot be confirmed. CDR3 size: 13 residues. The CDR3 is CASSLQGDTEAFF.

The chain uses TRBV30 and TRBJ2-7; TCRdb designates TRBD1, a call that cannot be tested without DNA. CDR1 and CDR2 (germline): GTSNPN, SVGIG (reference sequence). This CDR3 region has 14 residues. CDR3 sequence reads: CAWTLGQGLLEQYF. The full variable domain, in which reference TRBV30 and TRBJ2-7 provide the parts outside the CDR3, is SQTIHQWPATLVQPVGSPLSLECTVEGTSNPNLYWYRQAAGRGLQLLFYSVGIGQISSEVPQNLSASRPQDRQFILSSKKLLLSDSGFYLCAWTLGQGLLEQYFGPGTRLTVT.

This rearrangement joins TRBV27 to TRBJ1-3. From germline, CDR1 is MNHEY and CDR2 SMNVEV (reference sequence). This CDR3 region has 15 residues. The CDR3 here is CASSRGQGAGNTIYF.

V is TRBV7-9 and J is TRBJ2-1. The CDR3 runs to 13 residues. The germline gives CDR1 SEHNR, CDR2 FQNEAQ (reference sequence). This CDR3 is CASSSDLYNEQFF.

V usage is TRBV4-2 and J usage is TRBJ2-6. The CDR3 has 17 residues. The germline V gene encodes CDR1 LGHNA and CDR2 YNFKEQ. This CDR3 reads CASSLWNLLGGANVLTF.

Considering frequency, this clonotype is medium-sized. J is TRBJ2-5 and V is TRBV7-9; TCRdb's D call of TRBD1 is untestable without DNA. CDR1 is SEHNR and CDR2 is FQNEAQ in the germline V gene (reference sequence). The CDR3 loop spans 14 amino acids. CDR3 sequence reads: CASSQQGARETQYF.

The chain combines TRBV30 with TRBJ1-5. CDR1 is GTSNPN, CDR2 SVGIG, per germline (reference sequence). The CDR3 contains 12 residues. The CDR3 loop is CAWSGMNQPQHF.

The chain is built from TRBV11-2 and TRBJ2-3; checking the TCRdb D call of TRBD1 is not possible without DNA. The germline CDR1 and CDR2 sequences are SGHAT and FQNNGV. The CDR3 has 18 amino acids. CDR3 loop: CASRGREWTGWGTDTQYF. The variable domain in full, with the rest retrieved from reference TRBV11-2 and TRBJ2-3, is EAGVAQSPRYKIIEKRQSVAFWCNPISGHATLYWYQQILGQGPKLLIQFQNNGVVDDSQLPKDRFSAERLKGVDSTLKIQPAKLEDSAVYLCASRGREWTGWGTDTQYFGPGTRLTVL.

This clonotype counts as medium-sized (0.01 to 0.1%) by frequency. The chain joins TRBV19 to TRBJ1-3. Germline CDR1 reads LNHDA; CDR2 reads SQIVND (reference sequence). This CDR3 has 13 residues. CDR3 in amino acids: CASSIDPGNTIYF.

The chain couples TRBV15 to TRBJ1-5; TCRdb's D call of TRBD1 is untestable without DNA. Germline V lookup: CDR1 LNHNV, CDR2 YYDKDF (reference sequence). The CDR3 spans 16 residues. The CDR3 spells CATSRPSGGVNQPQHF. Variable domain in full (rest from reference TRBV15 and TRBJ1-5): DAMVIQNPRYQVTQFGKPVTLSCSQTLNHNVMYWYQQKSSQAPKLLFHYYDKDFNNEADTPDNFQSRRPNTSFCFLDIRSPGLGDTAMYLCATSRPSGGVNQPQHFGDGTRLSIL.

V is TRBV20-1 and J is TRBJ1-5. Germline CDR1 and CDR2: DFQATT and SNEGSKA (reference sequence). The CDR3 has 11 amino acids. The CDR3 reads CSAVGNQPQHF.

This clonotype counts as medium-sized (0.01 to 0.1%) by frequency. J is TRBJ2-1 and V is TRBV19; TCRdb's D call, TRBD1, is unchecked because there is no DNA. Germline CDR1 LNHDA, CDR2 SQIVND (reference sequence). There are 14 residues in the CDR3. This CDR3 reads CASSIARGPNEQFF.

This chain joins TRBV18 and TRBJ1-1. This CDR3 region has 13 residues. CDR1 is KGHSH, CDR2 LQKENI, per germline. CDR3 loop: CASSPMEGTKAFF.

This clonotype is identified as medium-sized (0.01 to 0.1%) from frequency. The chain joins TRBV6-5 to TRBJ1-2. Germline CDR1 reads MNHEY; CDR2 reads SVGAGI. This CDR3 has 11 amino acids. CDR3 sequence reads: CASKRNYGYTF.

The rearrangement uses TRBV18 and TRBJ1-1. Germline CDR1 reads KGHSH; CDR2 reads LQKENI. The CDR3 runs to 13 residues. CDR3 sequence: CASSPPLVAEAFF.

The chain has TRBV7-9 and TRBJ1-1; TCRdb names TRBD1, which stays unverified in the absence of DNA. The V gene's germline CDR1 is SEHNR and CDR2 FQNEAQ (reference sequence). The CDR3 totals 12 residues. The CDR3 loop is CASSFPGTEAFF. The full variable domain, rest sourced from reference TRBV7-9 and TRBJ1-1, is DTGVSQNPRHKITKRGQNVTFRCDPISEHNRLYWYRQTLGQGPEFLTYFQNEAQLEKSRLLSDRFSAERPKGSFSTLEIQRTEQGDSAMYLCASSFPGTEAFFGQGTRLTVV.

This CDR3 reads CASSPSTGNTGELFF. The genes are TRBV18 and TRBJ2-2. The CDR3 contains 15 residues. Germline V lookup: CDR1 KGHSH, CDR2 LQKENI.

The genes are TRBV6-5 and TRBJ1-2; as DNA is missing, the TRBD1 call by TCRdb cannot be tested. In germline, CDR1 is MNHEY, CDR2 SVGAGI. There are 15 residues in the CDR3. CDR3 sequence reads: CASSGHRERIGGYTF.